The 25 T cell receptor beta chains presented below share a single source sample, sequenced in a study of T cells in Graves' hyperthyroidism and ophthalmopathy. RNA transcripts gave rise to amplified TCR beta CDR3 regions. The HTBI set primed first-round TCR CDR3 RT-PCR. MiXCR was run by TCRdb on the multiplex PCR reads, yielding one entry per CDR3 protein. The data show under 300,000 distinct CDR3 sequences, with 20% to 30% seen just once and roughly a quarter held by the top ten. The sequencing sample was made of blood. The receptors stem from a man aged 40-49 years with Graves' hyperthyroidism that later progressed to Graves' ophthalmopathy.

The table lists this clonotype with many counts. The chain uses TRBV5-1 and TRBJ2-2, with D hard to call. Germline loops: CDR1 SGHRS, CDR2 YFSETQ. The CDR3 runs 14 residues. V was clipped by 7 bases and J by 0 bases, with 10 bases between them. In DNA, the CDR3 is TGCGCCAGCCAGTCGGAAGCGAACACCGGGGAGCTGTTTTTT. Translating it yields CASQSEANTGELFF.

Comment on this clonotype: Germline and junction disagree at one end, which may indicate a read error. The chain links TRBV5-1 to TRBJ1-1; the D is unclear. This CDR3 is 14 amino acids long. Germline CDR1 SGHRS, CDR2 YFSETQ. In nucleotides, the CDR3 is TGCGCCAGCGGCTTAGGAGGCTTAGGCACTGAAGCTTTCTTT. This encodes CASGLGGLGTEAFF.

The chain uses TRBV7-2 and TRBJ1-1; D uncertain. The CDR3 runs to 12 residues. From germline, CDR1 is SGHTA and CDR2 FQGNSA. V shed 2 bases and J shed 6 bases, with 7 bases lying between them. CDR3 sequence: CASSLRGSEAFF. Here the CDR3 DNA reads TGTGCCAGCAGCTTACGGGGATCTGAAGCTTTCTTT.

The V call is TRBV4-1, the J call TRBJ1-5; D ambiguous. The CDR3 extends over 15 amino acids. CDR1 is MGHRA and CDR2 is YSYEKL in the germline V gene. V gave up 0 bases and J gave up 8 bases, with 14 bases separating them. The CDR3 spells CASSQEAGRVKPQHF. The DNA for the CDR3 is TGCGCCAGCAGCCAAGAGGCCGGCCGGGTAAAGCCCCAGCATTTT.

This clonotype was detected ten times or more. The chain is built from TRBV18 and TRBJ2-2; D is perhaps TRBD1 or TRBD2 (5 bases each). The CDR3 runs to 14 residues. Germline lookup yields CDR1 KGHSH and CDR2 LQKENI. V lost 8 bases to trimming and J lost 3 bases, with 13 bases between them. The CDR3 nucleotides read TGTGCCAGCGACGAGGGGTTCGACACCGGGGAGCTGTTTTTT. Its translation is CASDEGFDTGELFF. Filled out from reference TRBV18 and TRBJ2-2, the complete variable domain reads NAGVMQNPRHLVRRRGQEARLRCSPMKGHSHVYWYRQLPEEGLKFMVYLQKENIIDESGMPKERFSAEFPKEGPSILRIQQVVRGDSAAYFCASDEGFDTGELFFGEGSRLTVL.

This clonotype has at least ten counts. The chain employs TRBV28 and TRBJ2-7; D unresolved. Germline-derived CDR1 and CDR2 are MDHEN and SYDVKM. Deletions cut 5 bases from V and 6 bases from J, with 11 bases between. The CDR3 spans 12 residues. The DNA for the CDR3 is TGTGCCAGCAGTCCCAAGGGTCGCGAGCAGTACTTC. Translated: CASSPKGREQYF. Full variable domain (remainder filled in from reference TRBV28 and TRBJ2-7): DVKVTQSSRYLVKRTGEKVFLECVQDMDHENMFWYRQDPGLGLRLIYFSYDVKMKEKGDIPEGYSVSREKKERFSLILESASTNQTSMYLCASSPKGREQYFGPGTRLTVT.

This clonotype has just one count. J is TRBJ1-2 and V is TRBV24-1; D possibly corresponds to TRBD1 (5 bases). This CDR3 spans 14 amino acids. Trimming stripped 3 bases from V and 8 bases from J, with 15 bases between. From germline, CDR1 is KGHDR and CDR2 SFDVKD. CDR3 in DNA: TGTGCCACCAGTGATCGTTGGGGCAGGCAGGGCTACACCTTC. It specifies CATSDRWGRQGYTF.

At least ten counts were recorded for this clonotype. The chain recombines TRBV6-5 with TRBJ2-7; unclear D gene. The CDR3 runs to 16 residues. In germline, CDR1 is MNHEY, CDR2 SVGAGI. With 0 bases removed from V and 0 bases from J, the gap between germline ends came to 12 bases. The CDR3 loop is CASSYSRARSSYEQYF. The CDR3 nucleotides are TGTGCCAGCAGTTACTCTCGGGCAAGGAGCTCCTACGAGCAGTACTTC.

A single count supports this clonotype. This chain joins TRBV12-3 or TRBV12-4 and TRBJ1-1; TRBD1 matches at 10 bases. V gave up 3 bases and J gave up 4 bases; unmatched junction bases: 2. CDR3 length: 14 residues. The CDR3 spells CASSLTGGPTEAFF. The CDR3 region has the DNA TGTGCCAGCAGTTTGACAGGGGGCCCCACTGAAGCTTTCTTT.

The rearrangement links TRBV12-3 or TRBV12-4 to TRBJ2-7; 12 bases match TRBD2. Trimming removed 6 bases from V and 6 bases from J; junction bases left unmatched: 6. The CDR3 has 14 residues. DNA of the CDR3: TGTGCCAGCAGCACACTAGCGGGAGGCGCCGAGCAGTACTTC. It codes for CASSTLAGGAEQYF.

The V call is TRBV6-1, the J call TRBJ2-7; no reliable D call. In germline, CDR1 is MNHNS, CDR2 SASEGT. The V end lost 1 base, the J end lost 3 bases, and 10 bases lay between the germline ends. This CDR3 region has 14 residues. The CDR3 DNA is TGTGCCAGCAGTGAAGAGGCTTGGGGCTACGAGCAGTACTTC. Translated, it gives CASSEEAWGYEQYF.

This clonotype was seen repeatedly, ten times or more. V is TRBV6-5 and J is TRBJ1-1; 9 nucleotides align to TRBD1. Germline CDR1 is MNHEY and CDR2 is SVGAGI. CDR3 size: 14 residues. The ends lost 6 bases at V and 1 base at J; junction bases unmatched: 3. The CDR3 bases are TGTGCCAGCAGACTACAGGGGGCGAACACTGAAGCTTTCTTT. This codes for CASRLQGANTEAFF.

DNA for the CDR3: TGTGCCAGCAGGCAGACAGGTGGTTCACCCCTCCACTTT. Amino acids: CASRQTGGSPLHF. V usage is TRBV7-9 and J usage is TRBJ1-6, with D possibly TRBD1 on 6 matching bases. Trimming took 6 bases from V and 9 from J, leaving 12 bases between them. Germline V CDR1 and CDR2: SEHNR, FQNEAQ (reference sequence). The CDR3 consists of 13 residues.

This clonotype was observed many times. The chain employs TRBV5-6 and TRBJ1-1; TRBD1 is a possible D gene (6 bases). This CDR3 comprises 16 residues. The V end was cut by 0 bases, the J end by 2 bases, with 14 bases between. The germline CDR1 and CDR2 sequences are SGHDT and YYEEEE. The chain's CDR3 is CASSLGRTGPNTEAFF. CDR3 sequence (DNA): TGTGCCAGCAGCTTGGGGCGTACAGGGCCCAACACTGAAGCTTTCTTT.

This clonotype has ten or more counts. The chain is built from TRBV29-1 and TRBJ1-1; D is ambiguous. This CDR3 region has 13 residues. Germline CDR1 is SQVTM and CDR2 is ANQGSEA. Trimming removed 0 bases at V and 6 bases at J, with 11 bases between. CDR3 protein: CSVEDYIGPEAFF. The CDR3 nucleotides read TGCAGCGTTGAAGATTACATTGGACCTGAAGCTTTCTTT.

This clonotype was seen ten or more times. The chain has TRBV20-1 and TRBJ2-5, with D maybe TRBD1 (5 bases). The CDR3 is 13 residues long. CDR1 and CDR2 from the germline V gene are DFQATT and SNEGSKA (reference sequence). V was clipped by 1 base and J by 4 bases, with 10 bases between them. CDR3 nucleotides: TGCAGTGCTAGAGGGGGCTCGGGAGAGACCCAGTACTTC. Residues: CSARGGSGETQYF.

This clonotype was observed at least ten times. With a much larger clone just one base away, this may be a read error. The chain couples TRBV15 to TRBJ2-1; D remains ambiguous. Germline CDR1 is LNHNV and CDR2 is YYDKDF (reference sequence). CDR3 length: 16 residues. CDR3 sequence: CATSRDGTTGYNGQFF. As DNA, the CDR3 is TGTGCCACCAGCAGAGATGGTACTACGGGCTACAATGGGCAGTTCTTC.

This clonotype came up many times. V gene TRBV20-1 combines with J gene TRBJ2-7; 9 positions match TRBD1. V lost 1 base and J lost 5; bases outside the gene matches: 12. CDR1 is DFQATT, CDR2 SNEGSKA, per germline (reference sequence). CDR3 size: 16 residues. For the CDR3, the DNA is TGCAGTGCTAGAGTTCCAATAGGGACAGGGACTAACGAGCAGTACTTC. It encodes CSARVPIGTGTNEQYF.

In its sample, this clonotype was seen many times. The V call is TRBV29-1, the J call TRBJ2-5, with 9 bases that match TRBD2. The germline V gene has CDR1 SQVTM and CDR2 ANQGSEA. The CDR3 extends over 15 amino acids. Germline trimming cut 7 bases from V and 5 bases from J; bases unmatched to any gene: 14. DNA of the CDR3: TGCAGCGCTACCTTAGCGGGAGAGGCTTTGGAGACCCAGTACTTC. Translated, it gives CSATLAGEALETQYF.

This clonotype was recorded at least ten times. This chain joins TRBV6-1 and TRBJ2-6, with 8 bases that match TRBD2. V lost 8 bases, J lost 2 bases, and 5 bases stayed unmatched. Germline CDR1 and CDR2: MNHNS and SASEGT. The CDR3 consists of 15 residues. CDR3 nucleotides: TGTGCCAGCCGCGCGGGGGGCGCTGGGGCCAACGTCCTGACTTTC. This codes for CASRAGGAGANVLTF.

This clonotype has at least ten counts. This sequence joins TRBV13 and TRBJ1-1; 7 bases line up with TRBD1. CDR1 and CDR2 from the germline V gene are PRHDT and FYEKMQ (reference sequence). The ends lost 5 bases at V and 5 bases at J; junction bases unmatched: 11. This CDR3 spans 15 amino acids. CDR3 bases: TGTGCCAGCAGCGTACAGGGGCCTGGGGGGACTGAAGCTTTCTTT. Translation: CASSVQGPGGTEAFF.

The rearrangement links TRBV6-5 to TRBJ1-5, with D unresolved. CDR1 and CDR2 from the germline V gene are MNHEY and SVGAGI. Trimming left V 3 bases short and J 11 bases short, with 14 bases between. The CDR3 is made up of 13 amino acids. CDR3 region: CASSYSDYLAQHF. As DNA, the CDR3 is TGTGCCAGCAGTTATTCGGACTATTTGGCCCAGCATTTT.

The chain links TRBV7-8 to TRBJ2-5; TRBD2 aligns across 10 bases. V shed 10 bases, J shed 8 bases, and the junction held 22 bases outside the gene matches. The CDR3 contains 17 residues. Germline V gene data show CDR1 as SGHVS and CDR2 as FQNEAQ. CDR3 sequence reads: CATYLGGLAAFKRTQYF. The DNA of the CDR3 is TGTGCCACCTATTTGGGAGGACTAGCGGCCTTCAAGAGAACCCAGTACTTC.

This clonotype occurred many times. The chain carries TRBV6-4 and TRBJ1-5; weak D call: TRBD1 (6 bases). Deletions cut 8 bases from V and 1 base from J, with 27 bases between. Germline CDR1 MRHNA, CDR2 SNTAGT. This CDR3 is 19 amino acids long. The DNA of the CDR3 is TGTGCCAGCGATATGGTGGGGTCAGGGGCGAGTATAAGCAATCAGCCCCAGCATTTT. Translation gives CASDMVGSGASISNQPQHF.

The chain has TRBV10-3 and TRBJ2-7; 8 nucleotides align to TRBD1. The CDR3 totals 15 residues. Germline trimming cut 4 bases from V and 2 bases from J; bases unmatched to any gene: 7. From germline, CDR1 is ENHRY and CDR2 SYGVKD. The CDR3 spells CAISAEGTGPYEQYF. The CDR3 DNA sequence: TGTGCCATCAGTGCCGAGGGGACAGGTCCCTACGAGCAGTACTTC.